This T cell receptor beta chain was profiled in a study of technical replicates of blood from several donors. TCRdb's table, derived via immunoSEQ multiplex PCR, lists solely in-frame clones and lacks some. The table includes 95,000 or so clones, about 95% detected once. Germline V gene sequence: CDR1 SGHRS, CDR2 YFSETQ. V shed 1 base and J shed 0 bases, with 10 bases lying between them. This CDR3 is built from 15 residues. The genes are TRBV5-1 and TRBJ1-1; D gene uncertain. What was sequenced was T cells isolated from PBMCs. The source of this sequence is a human donor in good health. The CDR3 protein is CASSLLSGLNTEAFF. The CDR3 DNA follows: TGCGCCAGCAGCTTGCTTAGCGGGTTGAACACTGAAGCTTTCTTT. Variable domain in full (rest from reference TRBV5-1 and TRBJ1-1): KAGVTQTPRYLIKTRGQQVTLSCSPISGHRSVSWYQQTPGQGLQFLFEYFSETQRNKGNFPGRFSGRQFSNSRSEMNVSTLELGDSALYLCASSLLSGLNTEAFFGQGTRLTVV.